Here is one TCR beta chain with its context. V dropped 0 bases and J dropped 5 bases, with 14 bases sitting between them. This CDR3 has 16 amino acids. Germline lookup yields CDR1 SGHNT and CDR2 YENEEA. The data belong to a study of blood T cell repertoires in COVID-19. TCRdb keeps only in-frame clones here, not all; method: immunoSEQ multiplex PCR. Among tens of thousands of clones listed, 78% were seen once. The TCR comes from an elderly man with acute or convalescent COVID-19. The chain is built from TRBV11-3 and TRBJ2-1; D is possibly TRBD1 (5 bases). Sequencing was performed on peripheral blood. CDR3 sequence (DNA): TGTGCCAGCAGCTTAGACGAAATCGGACACGACAATGAGCAGTTCTTC. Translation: CASSLDEIGHDNEQFF.